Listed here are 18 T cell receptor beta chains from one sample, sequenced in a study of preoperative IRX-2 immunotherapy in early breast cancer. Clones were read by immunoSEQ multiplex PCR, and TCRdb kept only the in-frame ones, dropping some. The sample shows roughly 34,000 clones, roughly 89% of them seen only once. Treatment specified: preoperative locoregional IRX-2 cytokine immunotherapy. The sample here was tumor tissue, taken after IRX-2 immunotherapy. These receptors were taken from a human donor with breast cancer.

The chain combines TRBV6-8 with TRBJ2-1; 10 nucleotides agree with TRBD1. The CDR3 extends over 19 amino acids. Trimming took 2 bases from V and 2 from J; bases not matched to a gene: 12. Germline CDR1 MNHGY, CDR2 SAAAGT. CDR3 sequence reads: CASSYPGQGVILTYNEQFF. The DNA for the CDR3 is TGTGCCAGCAGTTACCCCGGACAGGGGGTTATCCTAACCTACAATGAGCAGTTCTTC.

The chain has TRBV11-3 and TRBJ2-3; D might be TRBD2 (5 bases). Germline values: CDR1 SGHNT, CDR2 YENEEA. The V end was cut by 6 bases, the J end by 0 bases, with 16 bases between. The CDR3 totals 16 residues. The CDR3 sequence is CASSQVPGTSTDTQYF. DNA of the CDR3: TGTGCCAGCAGTCAAGTTCCGGGAACTAGCACAGATACGCAGTATTTT.

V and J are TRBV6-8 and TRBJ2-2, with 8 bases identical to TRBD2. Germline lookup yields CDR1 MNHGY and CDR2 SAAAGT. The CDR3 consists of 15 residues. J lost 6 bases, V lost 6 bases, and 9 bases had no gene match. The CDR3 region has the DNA TGTGCCAGCAGCCCCCTCGGGGGGGGGTCCGGGGAGCTGTTTTTT. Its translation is CASSPLGGGSGELFF.

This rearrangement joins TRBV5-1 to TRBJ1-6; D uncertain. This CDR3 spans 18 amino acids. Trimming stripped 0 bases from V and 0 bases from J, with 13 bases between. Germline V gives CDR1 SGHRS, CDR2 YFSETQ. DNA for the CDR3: TGCGCCAGCAGCTTGGTCGGGCAGGTTAGCTCCTATAATTCACCCCTCCACTTT. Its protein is CASSLVGQVSSYNSPLHF.

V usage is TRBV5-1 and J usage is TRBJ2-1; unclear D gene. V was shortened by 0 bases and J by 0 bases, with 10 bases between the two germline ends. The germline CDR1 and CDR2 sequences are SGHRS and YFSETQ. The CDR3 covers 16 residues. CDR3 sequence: CASSLALDGSYNEQFF. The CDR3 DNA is TGCGCCAGCAGCTTGGCGTTAGATGGCTCCTACAATGAGCAGTTCTTC.

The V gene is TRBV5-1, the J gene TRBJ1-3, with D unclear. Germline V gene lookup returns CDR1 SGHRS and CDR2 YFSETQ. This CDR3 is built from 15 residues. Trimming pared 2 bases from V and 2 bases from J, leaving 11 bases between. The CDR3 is CASSLGRGTGNTIYF. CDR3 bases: TGCGCCAGCAGCTTAGGTAGAGGTACTGGAAACACCATATATTTT.

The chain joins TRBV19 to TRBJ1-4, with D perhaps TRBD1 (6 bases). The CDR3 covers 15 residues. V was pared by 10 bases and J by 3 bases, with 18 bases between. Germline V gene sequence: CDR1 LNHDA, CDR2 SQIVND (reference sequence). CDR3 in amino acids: CATNLRGAANEKLFF. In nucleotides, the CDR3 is TGTGCCACAAATCTCCGGGGGGCTGCTAATGAAAAACTGTTTTTT.

CDR3 nucleotide sequence: TGTGCCAGCAGTTTGGAGGGCAGGGGGATTCTGGTGGCCAACGTCCTGACTTTC. Its translation: CASSLEGRGILVANVLTF. The chain joins TRBV28 to TRBJ2-6; D may be TRBD1 (7 bases). Trimming removed 3 bases at V and 6 bases at J, with 21 bases between. CDR3 length: 18 residues. CDR1 and CDR2 from the germline V gene are MDHEN and SYDVKM.

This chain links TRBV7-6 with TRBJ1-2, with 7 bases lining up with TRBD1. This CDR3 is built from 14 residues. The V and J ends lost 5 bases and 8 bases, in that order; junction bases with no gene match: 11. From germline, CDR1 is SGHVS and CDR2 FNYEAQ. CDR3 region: CASSQEPTGKGYTF. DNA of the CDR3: TGTGCCAGCAGCCAAGAGCCGACAGGGAAAGGCTACACCTTC. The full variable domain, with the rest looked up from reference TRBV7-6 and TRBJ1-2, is GAGVSQSPRYKVTKRGQDVALRCDPISGHVSLYWYRQALGQGPEFLTYFNYEAQQDKSGLPNDRFSAERPEGSISTLTIQRTEQRDSAMYRCASSQEPTGKGYTFGSGTRLTVV.

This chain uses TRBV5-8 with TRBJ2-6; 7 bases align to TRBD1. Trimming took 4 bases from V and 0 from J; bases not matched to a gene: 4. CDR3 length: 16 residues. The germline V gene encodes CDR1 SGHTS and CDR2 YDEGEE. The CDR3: CASSPWDSSGANVLTF. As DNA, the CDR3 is TGTGCCAGCAGCCCTTGGGACAGCTCTGGGGCCAACGTCCTGACTTTC.

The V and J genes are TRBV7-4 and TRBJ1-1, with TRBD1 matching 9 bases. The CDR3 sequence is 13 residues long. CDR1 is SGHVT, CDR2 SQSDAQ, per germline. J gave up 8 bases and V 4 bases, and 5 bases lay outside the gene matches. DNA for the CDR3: TGTGCCAGCAGCTGGGGACAGGGTGTCGAAGCTTTCTTT. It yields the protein CASSWGQGVEAFF.

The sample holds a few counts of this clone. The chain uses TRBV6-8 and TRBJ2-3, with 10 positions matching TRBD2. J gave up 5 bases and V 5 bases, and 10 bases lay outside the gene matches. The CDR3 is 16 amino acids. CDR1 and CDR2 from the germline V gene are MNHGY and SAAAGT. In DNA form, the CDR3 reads TGTGCCAGCAGTAAGGGCCTAGCGGGGGACCGAGATACGCAGTATTTT. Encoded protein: CASSKGLAGDRDTQYF.

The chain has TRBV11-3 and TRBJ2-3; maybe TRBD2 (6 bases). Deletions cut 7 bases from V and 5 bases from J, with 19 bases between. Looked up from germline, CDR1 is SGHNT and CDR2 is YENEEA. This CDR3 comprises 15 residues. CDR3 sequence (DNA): TGTGCCAGCACTTCGGGAGCGGTTGGGAAAGATACGCAGTATTTT. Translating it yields CASTSGAVGKDTQYF.

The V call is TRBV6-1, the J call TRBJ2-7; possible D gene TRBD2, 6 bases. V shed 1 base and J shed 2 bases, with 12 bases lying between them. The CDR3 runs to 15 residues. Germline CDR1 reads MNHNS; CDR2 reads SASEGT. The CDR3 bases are TGTGCCAGCAGTGAAGGGGGGGTGGCTACCTACGAGCAGTACTTC. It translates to CASSEGGVATYEQYF.

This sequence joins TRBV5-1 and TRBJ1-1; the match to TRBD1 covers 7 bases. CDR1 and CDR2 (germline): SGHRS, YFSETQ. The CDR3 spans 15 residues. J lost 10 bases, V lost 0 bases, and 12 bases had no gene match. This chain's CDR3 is CASSLGQGGVMGAFF. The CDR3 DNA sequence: TGCGCCAGCAGCTTGGGACAGGGTGGAGTAATGGGAGCTTTCTTT. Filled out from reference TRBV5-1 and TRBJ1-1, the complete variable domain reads KAGVTQTPRYLIKTRGQQVTLSCSPISGHRSVSWYQQTPGQGLQFLFEYFSETQRNKGNFPGRFSGRQFSNSRSEMNVSTLELGDSALYLCASSLGQGGVMGAFFGQGTRLTVV.

The CDR3 DNA is TGTGCCAGCAGCTTTACAGGGGGCGCGGGCACTGAAGCTTTCTTT. Translation: CASSFTGGAGTEAFF. The J gene is TRBJ1-1, the V gene TRBV6-7; 9 positions match TRBD1. TRBV6-7 is filed as an ORF, its function uncertain. The CDR3 is made up of 15 amino acids. With V trimmed by 6 bases and J by 4 bases, 9 bases remained unmatched.

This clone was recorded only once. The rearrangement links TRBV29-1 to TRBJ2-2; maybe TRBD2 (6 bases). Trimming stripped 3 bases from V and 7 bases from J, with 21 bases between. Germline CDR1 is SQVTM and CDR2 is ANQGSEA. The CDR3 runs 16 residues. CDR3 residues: CSVDSGVTRAGGELFF. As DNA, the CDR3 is TGCAGCGTTGATTCGGGGGTCACAAGGGCCGGCGGGGAGCTGTTTTTT.

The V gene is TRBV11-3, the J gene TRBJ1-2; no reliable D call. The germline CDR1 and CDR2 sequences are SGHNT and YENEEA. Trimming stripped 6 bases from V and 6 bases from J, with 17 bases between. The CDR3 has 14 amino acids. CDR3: CASSLTPSPHGYTF. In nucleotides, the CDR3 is TGTGCCAGCAGTTTGACTCCTTCGCCCCATGGCTACACCTTC.